This record concerns one T cell receptor beta chain sequence. What it recognizes is unknown. This record belongs to a study of early T cells in non-severe SARS-CoV-2 infection. About the research overall: Sequenced bulk RNA came from whole blood that was unsorted, and chains were unpaired. Study observations and caveats: Reliance on VDJdb matching favored anti-spike CD8 responses; private and CD4 specificities were missed.

Individual cDNA molecules received unique molecular identifiers during library preparation. One entry per CDR3 protein, called by TCRdb with MiXCR from the 5' RACE reads. The table records over 60,000 distinct CDR3 sequences, under 15% of them present only once. This CDR3 spans 13 amino acids. Trimming shortened V by 1 base and J by 3 bases, and 10 bases separated the two germline ends. In germline, CDR1 is DFQATT, CDR2 SNEGSKA (reference sequence). The sample comprised whole blood. The sequence was obtained from an adult who was a healthcare worker with PCR-confirmed SARS-CoV-2 infection or an uninfected control (not recorded which). The rearrangement uses TRBV20-1 and TRBJ2-7; D is uncertain. CDR3 nucleotides: TGCAGTGCTAGAGGCCGGGCGTACTACGAGCAGTACTTC. Encoded protein: CSARGRAYYEQYF.